This TCR beta chain was observed in a study of Tregs in tolerant kidney transplant recipients. Study summary: Recipients received nonmyeloablative bone marrow transplants from related graft donors, with transient mixed chimerism.

This table comes from immunoSEQ multiplex PCR, and its TCRdb copy is limited to in-frame clones, with some not included. The data hold 15,000 to 17,000 clones, with approximately 55% observed a single time. Recipient PBMCs carried a CFSE label and met irradiated graft donor PBMCs for about six days before FACS sorting. The table lists this clone with a few counts. Its antigen is currently unknown. This CDR3 region has 13 residues. Germline CDR1 is SGHTA and CDR2 is FQGTGA. Trimming shortened V by 4 bases and J by 6 bases, and 13 bases separated the two germline ends. Broader study findings: Changing PCR primers prevented nucleotide comparison between some patients' samples.

Sequenced material: CD4+ T cells from blood cultured with allogeneic cells, taken before the transplant. The chain links TRBV7-3 to TRBJ2-7, with TRBD1 as a possible D gene (6 bases). The clonotype was recovered from a human patient who received a combined kidney and bone marrow transplant. CDR3 in amino acids: CASSSIRQAEQYF. The CDR3 nucleotides are TGTGCCAGCAGCTCTATCCGACAGGCCGAGCAGTACTTC.